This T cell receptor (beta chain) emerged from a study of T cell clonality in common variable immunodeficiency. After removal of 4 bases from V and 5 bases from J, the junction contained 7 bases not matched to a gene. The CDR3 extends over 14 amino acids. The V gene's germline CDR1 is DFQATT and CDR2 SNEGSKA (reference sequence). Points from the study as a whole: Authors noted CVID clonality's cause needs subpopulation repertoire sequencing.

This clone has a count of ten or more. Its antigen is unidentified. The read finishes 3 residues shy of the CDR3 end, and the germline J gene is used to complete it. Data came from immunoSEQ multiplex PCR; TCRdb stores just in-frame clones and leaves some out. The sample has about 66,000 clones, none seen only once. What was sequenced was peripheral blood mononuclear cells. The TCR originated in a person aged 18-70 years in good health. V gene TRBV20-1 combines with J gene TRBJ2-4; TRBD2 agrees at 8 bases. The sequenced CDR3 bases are TGCAGTGCTATCGAGATGCGGGGGGAAAACATT. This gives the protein CSAIEMRGENI. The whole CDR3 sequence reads CSAIEMRGENIQYF.